The 25 T cell receptor beta chains in this list originate from one sample, sequenced in a study of OX40 agonist ivuxolimab in advanced cancers. The assay was immunoSEQ multiplex PCR, and TCRdb's table has in-frame clones only and misses some. The repertoire holds around 70,000 clones, with 75% to 90% as singletons. This sample comprised CD4+ or CD8+ T cells sorted from blood, obtained in a trial of the OX40 agonist ivuxolimab. The receptor set was obtained from an adult with an advanced solid tumor such as melanoma, head and neck, liver or kidney cancer.

The chain has TRBV2 and TRBJ1-2; 8 bases are shared with TRBD1. This CDR3 region has 14 residues. The V gene's germline CDR1 is SNHLY and CDR2 FYNNEI. After removal of 8 bases from V and 4 bases from J, the junction contained 9 bases not matched to a gene. The CDR3 loop reads CASFTGQGPYGYTF. The CDR3 coding sequence is TGTGCCAGCTTCACAGGACAGGGCCCCTATGGCTACACCTTC. The full variable domain, completed using reference TRBV2 and TRBJ1-2, is EPEVTQTPSHQVTQMGQEVILRCVPISNHLYFYWYRQILGQKVEFLVSFYNNEISEKSEIFDDQFSVERPDGSNFTLKIRSTKLEDSAMYFCASFTGQGPYGYTFGSGTRLTVV.

This CDR3 reads CASEIPAGLRNEQFF. The CDR3 DNA reads TGTGCCAGCGAGATTCCCGCGGGGCTTAGGAATGAGCAGTTCTTC. The V and J genes are TRBV2 and TRBJ2-1; tentative D call: TRBD2 (6 bases). Germline V CDR1 and CDR2: SNHLY, FYNNEI. This CDR3 spans 15 amino acids. V was cut by 8 bases and J by 7 bases, with 21 bases left in between.

This rearrangement joins TRBV2 to TRBJ2-2; D not resolved. The V gene's germline CDR1 is SNHLY and CDR2 FYNNEI. Deletions cut 2 bases from V and 5 bases from J, with 9 bases between. This CDR3 comprises 14 residues. Written as DNA, the CDR3 is TGTGCCAGCAGTGAATATGGGCGTACCGGGGAGCTGTTTTTT. This gives the protein CASSEYGRTGELFF.

The chain couples TRBV7-9 to TRBJ1-4; TRBD1 is a possible D gene (6 bases). Looked up from germline, CDR1 is SEHNR and CDR2 is FQNEAQ (reference sequence). This CDR3 contains 15 residues. V lost 2 bases and J lost 6, with 13 bases in between. This CDR3 is CASSLSGGGYEKLFF. The CDR3 DNA reads TGTGCCAGCAGCTTATCGGGGGGCGGATATGAAAAACTGTTTTTT.

A remark on this clone: A junction end diverges from the germline sequence, so it may reflect a read error. The chain uses TRBV27 and TRBJ1-1; 8 bases agree with TRBD1. Looked up from germline, CDR1 is MNHEY and CDR2 is SMNVEV (reference sequence). This CDR3 is built from 17 residues. CDR3 sequence (DNA): TGTGCCAGCAGCATTCAGCCGAACAGGGGGTTGAAGACTGAAGCTTTCTTT. It encodes CASSIQPNRGLKTEAFF.

The V call is TRBV18, the J call TRBJ1-4; possible D gene TRBD1, 5 bases. The V and J ends lost 3 bases and 8 bases respectively, with 10 bases between them. There are 13 residues in the CDR3. Per the germline V gene, CDR1 is KGHSH and CDR2 is LQKENI. The CDR3 loop is CASSPIDREKLFF. CDR3 in DNA: TGTGCCAGCTCACCTATAGACAGAGAAAAACTGTTTTTT.

This rearrangement joins TRBV7-8 to TRBJ2-5, with TRBD1 matching over 8 bases. CDR1 is SGHVS, CDR2 FQNEAQ, per germline. The ends lost 4 bases at V and 2 bases at J; junction bases unmatched: 6. The CDR3 totals 15 residues. The CDR3 nucleotides are TGTGCCAGCAGCTCCAGGACAGGGTCGCAAGAGACCCAGTACTTC. It is translated as CASSSRTGSQETQYF. The variable domain in full, with the rest retrieved from reference TRBV7-8 and TRBJ2-5, is GAGVSQSPRYKVAKRGQDVALRCDPISGHVSLFWYQQALGQGPEFLTYFQNEAQLDKSGLPSDRFFAERPEGSVSTLKIQRTQQEDSAVYLCASSSRTGSQETQYFGPGTRLLVL.

This chain uses TRBV18 with TRBJ2-5; D gene unclear. V was pared by 1 base and J by 0 bases, with 6 bases between. The germline V gene encodes CDR1 KGHSH and CDR2 LQKENI. The CDR3 consists of 14 residues. Here the CDR3 DNA reads TGTGCCAGCTCACCACGACTGTACCAAGAGACCCAGTACTTC. Translating it yields CASSPRLYQETQYF.

V usage is TRBV5-1 and J usage is TRBJ2-7; possibly TRBD1 for D (5 bases). V dropped 0 bases and J dropped 6 bases, with 13 bases sitting between them. The CDR3 consists of 14 residues. Germline V gives CDR1 SGHRS, CDR2 YFSETQ. The CDR3 sequence: CASSLVSRASEQYF. The CDR3, as DNA: TGCGCCAGCAGCTTGGTGTCCAGGGCGAGCGAGCAGTACTTC.

The V call is TRBV7-3, the J call TRBJ1-1; tentatively, D is TRBD1 (5 bases). Germline values: CDR1 SGHTA, CDR2 FQGTGA. The CDR3 has 13 residues. Trimming cost V 5 bases and J 5 bases, with 12 bases left between them. The CDR3: CASSPSRGTEAFF. CDR3 nucleotide sequence: TGTGCCAGCAGCCCCTCAAGGGGTACTGAAGCTTTCTTT.

The rearrangement links TRBV5-1 to TRBJ2-3; a weak D match, TRBD2 (6 bases). V lost 0 bases to trimming and J lost 1 base, with 21 bases between them. This CDR3 contains 19 residues. From germline, CDR1 is SGHRS and CDR2 YFSETQ. For the CDR3, the DNA is TGCGCCAGCAGCTTGGCCGCCCGTAATAGCGGTTCGGGCACAGATACGCAGTATTTT. This codes for CASSLAARNSGSGTDTQYF.

The chain joins TRBV11-1 to TRBJ2-1; 8 bases are a match to TRBD2. Germline CDR1 SGHAT, CDR2 FQDESV (reference sequence). The CDR3 covers 15 residues. V lost 5 bases, J lost 5 bases, and 8 bases stayed unmatched. The DNA of the CDR3 is TGTGCCAGCAGCCGGGGGGGGCTGGGAGACAATGAGCAGTTCTTC. This translates into CASSRGGLGDNEQFF.

The chain links TRBV5-5 to TRBJ1-4; D is unclear. Germline values: CDR1 SGHKS, CDR2 YYEKEE (reference sequence). Trimming took 0 bases from V and 0 from J, leaving 18 bases between them. This CDR3 is built from 19 residues. The CDR3 here is CASSLAGRWPEPTNEKLFF. The CDR3 DNA follows: TGTGCCAGCAGCTTGGCGGGTCGGTGGCCCGAACCAACTAATGAAAAACTGTTTTTT.

By frequency in the sample, this clone is medium-sized (0.01 to 0.1%). The same CDR3 can be traced to other DNA sequences in this sample. The V call is TRBV29-1, the J call TRBJ1-2; the D gene is possibly TRBD1 (6 bases). V was clipped by 7 bases and J by 2 bases, with 17 bases between them. The CDR3 runs 14 residues. The germline V gene has CDR1 SQVTM and CDR2 ANQGSEA. CDR3 nucleotides: TGCAGCGCCAGAGGGACATCTAACAACTATGGCTACACCTTC. Residues: CSARGTSNNYGYTF.

This clone was seen more than once but under ten times. The genes are TRBV7-2 and TRBJ2-2; D remains unclear. CDR3 length equals 16 residues. CDR1 is SGHTA and CDR2 is FQGNSA in the germline V gene. Trimming cost V 2 bases and J 1 base, with 11 bases left between them. The CDR3 spells CASSLTPRRNTGELFF. Here the CDR3 DNA reads TGTGCCAGCAGCTTAACCCCAAGGAGGAACACCGGGGAGCTGTTTTTT.

This chain connects TRBV5-1 to TRBJ2-2, with 7 bases that match TRBD1. The trim removed 4 bases at V and 5 bases at J, leaving 11 bases unmatched. In germline, CDR1 is SGHRS, CDR2 YFSETQ. This CDR3 spans 16 amino acids. The CDR3 is CASSIAKTGITGELFF. As DNA, the CDR3 is TGCGCCAGCAGCATCGCAAAGACAGGGATTACCGGGGAGCTGTTTTTT.

The J gene is TRBJ2-1, the V gene TRBV5-1; D ambiguous. Germline assignment: CDR1 SGHRS and CDR2 YFSETQ. CDR3 length: 17 amino acids. Trimming stripped 4 bases from V and 1 base from J, with 18 bases between. Written as DNA, the CDR3 is TGCGCCAGCAGCCGTCAACGACCCGCATTTTCCTACAATGAGCAGTTCTTC. Its protein is CASSRQRPAFSYNEQFF.

The chain joins TRBV27 to TRBJ2-5, with TRBD2 matching 8 bases. The J call may be incorrect, as the DNA end agrees better with TRBJ2-7. The CDR3 totals 16 residues. Germline V gives CDR1 MNHEY, CDR2 SMNVEV (reference sequence). The CDR3 sequence: CASRPLYYGGAYEQYF. CDR3 DNA: TGTGCCAGCAGACCTCTTTATTACGGGGGGGCCTACGAGCAGTACTTC.

This chain joins TRBV23-1 and TRBJ1-2, with D tentatively TRBD1 (5 bases). TRBV23-1 carries the ORF label, with uncertain function. V was trimmed by 0 bases and J by 3 bases, leaving 20 bases between them. The CDR3 contains 18 residues. Written as DNA, the CDR3 is TGCGCCAGCAGTCAATCAGTGCCCAGGGCGGAAAGCGACTATGGCTACACCTTC. Encoded protein: CASSQSVPRAESDYGYTF.

The gene calls are TRBV18 and TRBJ1-1, with 11 bases matching TRBD1. V trimming: 7 bases; J trimming: 5 bases; junction bases outside the gene matches: 6. The CDR3 contains 14 residues. Germline CDR1 and CDR2: KGHSH and LQKENI. The CDR3 sequence: CASCPGQGATEAFF. For the CDR3, the DNA is TGTGCCAGCTGTCCCGGACAGGGGGCTACTGAAGCTTTCTTT.

The V call is TRBV2, the J call TRBJ2-1, with 9 bases aligning to TRBD2. This CDR3 is 14 amino acids long. With V trimmed by 7 bases and J by 3 bases, 4 bases remained unmatched. Germline V gives CDR1 SNHLY, CDR2 FYNNEI. CDR3 sequence (DNA): TGTGCCAGCACTACTAGCGGGCTCTACAATGAGCAGTTCTTC. Its translation is CASTTSGLYNEQFF.

This clone was detected only once. V and J are TRBV28 and TRBJ2-3, with TRBD2 matching 8 bases. Looked up from germline, CDR1 is MDHEN and CDR2 is SYDVKM. The trim removed 2 bases at V and 6 bases at J, leaving 4 bases unmatched. The CDR3 covers 14 residues. CDR3 residues: CASSLSGGGDTQYF. The CDR3 DNA is TGTGCCAGCAGTTTAAGCGGGGGAGGGGATACGCAGTATTTT.

The rearrangement joins TRBV2 to TRBJ1-6; 7 bases match TRBD1. This CDR3 is 14 amino acids long. The germline V gene encodes CDR1 SNHLY and CDR2 FYNNEI. The junction had 5 bases not matched to a gene; V was cut back by 5 bases and J by 7 bases. The CDR3: CASSYRGENSPLHF. The DNA for the CDR3 is TGTGCCAGCAGTTACAGGGGAGAAAATTCACCCCTCCACTTT.

The genes are TRBV5-1 and TRBJ1-1; possible D gene TRBD1, 6 bases. The CDR3 covers 16 residues. Trimming removed 0 bases from V and 2 bases from J, with 14 bases in between. Germline V gene data show CDR1 as SGHRS and CDR2 as YFSETQ. The CDR3 loop reads CASSLETGLINTEAFF. The DNA for the CDR3 is TGCGCCAGCAGCTTGGAAACAGGGCTGATAAACACTGAAGCTTTCTTT.

The chain is built from TRBV2 and TRBJ2-7; 8 bases line up with TRBD2. CDR1 is SNHLY, CDR2 FYNNEI, per germline. The CDR3 contains 14 residues. V lost 2 bases and J lost 2; bases outside the gene matches: 2. CDR3 loop: CASSEPGRAYEQYF. Written as DNA, the CDR3 is TGTGCCAGCAGTGAACCCGGGAGGGCCTACGAGCAGTACTTC.